The clone carrying this T cell receptor (beta chain) was counted a single time. The sample is drawn from a study of blood T cell repertoires in COVID-19. Per the authors' pipeline: Amplifying reference gene primers gave estimates of nucleated cell counts. TCRdb keeps only in-frame clones here, not all; method: immunoSEQ multiplex PCR. V, J and clone size were drawn from that table, and D and trimming were deduced from the DNA. This table holds around 190,000 clones, 80% to 90% found once. Losses at the gene ends were 6 bases for V and 1 base for J; bases not matched to a gene: 11. Germline V lookup: CDR1 MNHNY, CDR2 SVGAGI (reference sequence). CDR3 size: 16 residues.

Sequenced: peripheral blood. This clonotype was sampled from a human donor in a cohort sampled during active COVID-19. The chain uses TRBV6-6 and TRBJ1-2, with TRBD1 identical over 7 bases. DNA of the CDR3: TGTGCCAGCAGCCTACGTCAGGGGGACTTTAACTATGGCTACACCTTC. This sequence encodes CASSLRQGDFNYGYTF.